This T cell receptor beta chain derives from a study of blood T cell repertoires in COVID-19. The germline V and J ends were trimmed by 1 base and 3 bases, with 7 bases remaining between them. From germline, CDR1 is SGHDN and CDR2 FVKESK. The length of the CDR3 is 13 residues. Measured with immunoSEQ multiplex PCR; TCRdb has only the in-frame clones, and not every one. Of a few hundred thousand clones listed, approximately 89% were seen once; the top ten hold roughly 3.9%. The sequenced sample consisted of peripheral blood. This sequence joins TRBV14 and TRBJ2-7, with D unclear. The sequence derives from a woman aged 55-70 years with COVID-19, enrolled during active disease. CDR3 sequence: CASSQGQVYEQYF. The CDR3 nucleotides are TGTGCCAGCAGCCAAGGACAAGTCTACGAGCAGTACTTC. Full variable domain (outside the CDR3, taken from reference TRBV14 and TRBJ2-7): EAGVTQFPSHSVIEKGQTVTLRCDPISGHDNLYWYRRVMGKEIKFLLHFVKESKQDESGMPNNRFLAERTGGTYSTLKVQPAELEDSGVYFCASSQGQVYEQYFGPGTRLTVT.